These 15 T cell receptor beta chains came from one sample sequenced in a study of brain T cells in children with intractable seizures. Indicated time point: blood from clinic visit 5 months post-surgery; TSC patient then seizure free. Measured with immunoSEQ multiplex PCR; TCRdb has only the in-frame clones, and not every one. This sample carries about 340,000 clones, over 90% of them seen once, and the ten largest clones take 5.7%. The sample here was peripheral blood, taken less than 6 months after surgery. Receptors were obtained from a boy under two years old with tuberous sclerosis and intractable seizures.

V and J are TRBV5-1 and TRBJ1-6; D gene unclear. The V gene lost 0 bases and the J gene lost 13 bases, with 17 bases spanning the gap. CDR1 is SGHRS and CDR2 is YFSETQ in the germline V gene. The length of the CDR3 is 15 residues. The CDR3 here is CASSLVSGGGSPLHF. CDR3 coding DNA: TGCGCCAGCAGCTTGGTGTCTGGTGGCGGCTCCCCCCTCCACTTT.

CDR3 in amino acids: CASSRYRDASYEQYF. CDR3 in DNA: TGTGCCAGCAGCCGATATCGGGACGCTTCCTACGAGCAGTACTTC. The chain links TRBV27 to TRBJ2-7, with D possibly being TRBD1 or TRBD2 (5 bases each). The germline gives CDR1 MNHEY, CDR2 SMNVEV (reference sequence). The V gene lost 6 bases and the J gene lost 1 base, with 16 bases spanning the gap. This CDR3 has 15 amino acids.

J is TRBJ1-2 and V is TRBV29-1; D unclear. The CDR3 spans 13 residues. Trimming cost V 1 base and J 3 bases, with 9 bases left between them. In germline, CDR1 is SQVTM, CDR2 ANQGSEA. CDR3 sequence (DNA): TGCAGCGTTGAAGGAACCGGGGACTATGGCTACACCTTC. The encoded protein is CSVEGTGDYGYTF.

This clone was counted once. The chain combines TRBV21-1 with TRBJ1-3. TRBV21-1 counts as a pseudogene. The CDR3 has 13 residues. CDR3: CARRRYSGNTIYF. CDR3 coding DNA: TGTGCCAGGAGACGGTACTCTGGAAACACCATATATTTT.

The chain combines TRBV19 with TRBJ1-5; a possible D gene is TRBD1 (5 bases). V was clipped by 7 bases and J by 9 bases, with 16 bases between them. The CDR3 totals 13 residues. Germline-derived CDR1 and CDR2 are LNHDA and SQIVND (reference sequence). As DNA, the CDR3 is TGTGCCAGTACTCCAGGAGGAGGGACGCCCCAGCATTTT. Protein product: CASTPGGGTPQHF.

This chain links TRBV7-9 with TRBJ1-1, with unresolved D. The CDR3 is 12 amino acids. The germline V gene encodes CDR1 SEHNR and CDR2 FQNEAQ (reference sequence). V was cut by 4 bases and J by 4 bases, with 7 bases left in between. This CDR3 reads CASSSPTTEAFF. CDR3 coding DNA: TGTGCCAGCAGCTCCCCAACCACTGAAGCTTTCTTT.

Of note for this clone: One end of the junction is discordant with germline, which a read error may explain. This chain joins TRBV7-7 and TRBJ2-1; 7 positions match TRBD1. CDR1 and CDR2 from the germline V gene are SSHAT and FNYEAQ (reference sequence). The CDR3 consists of 15 residues. The CDR3 nucleotides read TGTGCTAGCAGCCCTGACAGGGTAGGCTACAATGAGCAGTTCTTC. Translated, it gives CASSPDRVGYNEQFF. Filled out from reference TRBV7-7 and TRBJ2-1, the complete variable domain reads GAGVSQSPRYKVTKRGQDVTLRCDPISSHATLYWYQQALGQGPEFLTYFNYEAQPDKSGLPSDRFSAERPEGSISTLTIQRTEQRDSAMYRCASSPDRVGYNEQFFGPGTRLTVL.

The gene calls are TRBV11-2 and TRBJ2-1; 12 bases are a match to TRBD2. Per the germline V gene, CDR1 is SGHAT and CDR2 is FQNNGV. With V trimmed by 9 bases and J by 6 bases, 6 bases remained unmatched. CDR3 size: 14 residues. Written as DNA, the CDR3 is TGTGCCAGTAAACTAGCGGGAGGACGCAATGAGCAGTTCTTC. This gives the protein CASKLAGGRNEQFF. The full variable domain, in which reference TRBV11-2 and TRBJ2-1 provide the parts outside the CDR3, is EAGVAQSPRYKIIEKRQSVAFWCNPISGHATLYWYQQILGQGPKLLIQFQNNGVVDDSQLPKDRFSAERLKGVDSTLKIQPAKLEDSAVYLCASKLAGGRNEQFFGPGTRLTVL.

Only a few counts were recorded for this clone. The chain couples TRBV12-3 or TRBV12-4 to TRBJ2-7; D not certain. CDR3 length: 13 residues. V was pared by 1 base and J by 5 bases, with 9 bases between. CDR3 in DNA: TGTGCCAGCAGTTTAGAACCCCCCCACGAGCAGTACTTC. Its protein product is CASSLEPPHEQYF.

The V call is TRBV19, the J call TRBJ1-1; D not resolved. Germline CDR1 and CDR2: LNHDA and SQIVND (reference sequence). V was pared by 5 bases and J by 0 bases, with 19 bases between. The CDR3 covers 17 residues. CDR3 in DNA: TGTGCCAGTAGTCCCCTTATCATCAAGGGCATGAACACTGAAGCTTTCTTT. Encoded protein: CASSPLIIKGMNTEAFF. Variable domain in full (rest from reference TRBV19 and TRBJ1-1): DGGITQSPKYLFRKEGQNVTLSCEQNLNHDAMYWYRQDPGQGLRLIYYSQIVNDFQKGDIAEGYSVSREKKESFPLTVTSAQKNPTAFYLCASSPLIIKGMNTEAFFGQGTRLTVV.

The V call is TRBV6-5, the J call TRBJ2-7, with D possibly being TRBD1 or TRBD2 (6 bases each). V lost 6 bases and J lost 3, with 18 bases in between. CDR1 is MNHEY, CDR2 SVGAGI, per germline. The CDR3 has 15 residues. The CDR3 DNA reads as TGTGCCAGCAGCCACAGGGTTTCGGGGGACTACGAGCAGTACTTC. It specifies CASSHRVSGDYEQYF.

This clone showed up just a few times. V and J are TRBV7-9 and TRBJ1-3; D perhaps matches TRBD1 (5 bases). The CDR3 spans 16 residues. Trimming removed 11 bases at V and 8 bases at J, with 28 bases between. Germline loops: CDR1 SEHNR, CDR2 FQNEAQ (reference sequence). The CDR3 loop reads CAVEAVDRGRPDTIYF. The CDR3, as DNA: TGTGCCGTTGAAGCAGTGGATAGGGGACGCCCGGACACCATATATTTT.

This clone appeared a single time. The rearrangement uses TRBV3-1 (or the pseudogene TRBV3-2) and TRBJ1-1; 7 bases map to TRBD1. This CDR3 comprises 16 residues. Germline V gene data show CDR1 as LGHDT and CDR2 as YNNKEL (reference sequence). The junction had 10 bases not matched to a gene; V was cut back by 5 bases and J by 1 base. The CDR3 loop is CASSTLTGRGNTEAFF. The CDR3 coding sequence is TGTGCCAGCAGCACCCTGACAGGGAGGGGGAACACTGAAGCTTTCTTT.

The chain combines TRBV7-9 with TRBJ1-1; a weak D match, TRBD1 (6 bases). V lost 6 bases and J lost 6, with 14 bases in between. CDR3 size: 13 residues. Germline CDR1 and CDR2: SEHNR and FQNEAQ (reference sequence). CDR3 in amino acids: CASSSIGQPEAFF. The CDR3, as DNA: TGTGCCAGCAGTTCCATAGGACAGCCTGAAGCTTTCTTT.

This sequence joins TRBV5-6 and TRBJ2-1; 8 bases align to TRBD2. V was clipped by 2 bases and J by 3 bases; unmatched bases: 1. Germline CDR1 and CDR2: SGHDT and YYEEEE. This CDR3 has 14 amino acids. This chain's CDR3 is CASSFGTSYNEQFF. DNA for the CDR3: TGTGCCAGCAGCTTCGGGACTAGCTACAATGAGCAGTTCTTC. The full variable domain, rest sourced from reference TRBV5-6 and TRBJ2-1, is DAGVTQSPTHLIKTRGQQVTLRCSPKSGHDTVSWYQQALGQGPQFIFQYYEEEERQRGNFPDRFSGHQFPNYSSELNVNALLLGDSALYLCASSFGTSYNEQFFGPGTRLTVL.